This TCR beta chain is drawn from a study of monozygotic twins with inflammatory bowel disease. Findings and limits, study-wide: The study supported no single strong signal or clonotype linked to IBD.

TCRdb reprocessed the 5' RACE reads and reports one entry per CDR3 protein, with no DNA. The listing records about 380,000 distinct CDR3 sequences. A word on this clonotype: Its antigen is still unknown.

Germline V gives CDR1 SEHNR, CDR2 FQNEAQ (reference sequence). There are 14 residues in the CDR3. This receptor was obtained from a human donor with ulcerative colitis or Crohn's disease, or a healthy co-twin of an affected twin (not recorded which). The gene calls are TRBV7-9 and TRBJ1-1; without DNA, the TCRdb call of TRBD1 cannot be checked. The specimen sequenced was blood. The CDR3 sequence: CASSLEGSGTEAFF. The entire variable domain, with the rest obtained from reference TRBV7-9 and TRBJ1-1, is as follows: DTGVSQNPRHKITKRGQNVTFRCDPISEHNRLYWYRQTLGQGPEFLTYFQNEAQLEKSRLLSDRFSAERPKGSFSTLEIQRTEQGDSAMYLCASSLEGSGTEAFFGQGTRLTVV.